These 18 T cell receptor beta chains came from one sample sequenced in a study of technical replicates of blood from four donors (dated by TCRdb to the late 2010s). Library preparation was by the immunoSEQ multiplex PCR assay. TCRdb stores this immuneACCESS table with in-frame sequences only. Part of the clones is absent; in the studies checked, under half of the shortfall reflects unresolved V genes, and no reason is known for the rest. In all, the sample holds about 81,000 clones, and 90% to 96% of those were seen once. 0.36% of the sample lies in the top ten. The sample was T cells isolated from PBMCs. These TCRs come from a human donor in good health.

The V and J genes are TRBV11-1 and TRBJ2-1; 8 positions agree with TRBD2. CDR3 length: 17 residues. Looked up from germline, CDR1 is SGHAT and CDR2 is FQDESV (reference sequence). J lost 3 bases, V lost 5 bases, and 12 bases had no gene match. In DNA, the CDR3 is TGTGCCAGCAGCCCGTTAGGGAGCGGGGGAATCTACAATGAGCAGTTCTTC. It specifies CASSPLGSGGIYNEQFF.

V usage is TRBV14 and J usage is TRBJ1-2; 7 bases fit TRBD1. Germline assignment: CDR1 SGHDN and CDR2 FVKESK. The CDR3 sequence is 13 residues long. V trimming: 5 bases; J trimming: 7 bases; junction bases outside the gene matches: 7. The CDR3 loop is CASSWKGAVGYTF. In DNA form, the CDR3 reads TGTGCCAGCAGCTGGAAGGGGGCCGTTGGCTACACCTTC. The whole variable domain, remainder taken from reference TRBV14 and TRBJ1-2, is EAGVTQFPSHSVIEKGQTVTLRCDPISGHDNLYWYRRVMGKEIKFLLHFVKESKQDESGMPNNRFLAERTGGTYSTLKVQPAELEDSGVYFCASSWKGAVGYTFGSGTRLTVV.

The chain joins TRBV7-6 to TRBJ2-3, with D possibly TRBD2 on 6 matching bases. The CDR3 contains 14 residues. The V gene lost 4 bases and the J gene lost 3 bases, with 11 bases spanning the gap. Germline CDR1 is SGHVS and CDR2 is FNYEAQ. As DNA, the CDR3 is TGTGCCAGCAGCTCCTTGACTAGTACAGATACGCAGTATTTT. Amino acid sequence: CASSSLTSTDTQYF.

The chain combines TRBV7-9 with TRBJ1-1, with a weak D call TRBD1 (5 bases). Germline V gene sequence: CDR1 SEHNR, CDR2 FQNEAQ (reference sequence). This CDR3 spans 16 amino acids. V dropped 5 bases and J dropped 0 bases, with 16 bases sitting between them. For the CDR3, the DNA is TGTGCCAGCAGCCTCGATGACAGAATCATGAACACTGAAGCTTTCTTT. As protein: CASSLDDRIMNTEAFF.

Only one count was recorded for this clone. The rearrangement links TRBV7-6 to TRBJ2-7; TRBD2 is a possible D gene (6 bases). V was clipped by 5 bases and J by 3 bases, with 14 bases between them. The CDR3 spans 14 residues. Germline V gene sequence: CDR1 SGHVS, CDR2 FNYEAQ. In DNA, the CDR3 is TGTGCCAGCAGCGATACGGGACTCCACTACGAGCAGTACTTC. This encodes CASSDTGLHYEQYF. Drawing the rest from reference TRBV7-6 and TRBJ2-7, the complete variable domain is GAGVSQSPRYKVTKRGQDVALRCDPISGHVSLYWYRQALGQGPEFLTYFNYEAQQDKSGLPNDRFSAERPEGSISTLTIQRTEQRDSAMYRCASSDTGLHYEQYFGPGTRLTVT.

For the CDR3, the DNA is TGCGCCAGCAGCCCCAGGGAGGTTAGCAATCAGCCCCAGCATTTT. This encodes CASSPREVSNQPQHF. The rearrangement joins TRBV4-1 to TRBJ1-5; weak D call: TRBD1 (5 bases). Germline assignment: CDR1 MGHRA and CDR2 YSYEKL. There are 15 residues in the CDR3. V lost 4 bases and J 0 bases, leaving 10 bases between the germline ends.

The rearrangement joins TRBV6-5 to TRBJ2-2, with TRBD2 matching over 8 bases. In germline, CDR1 is MNHEY, CDR2 SVGAGI. The length of the CDR3 is 15 residues. J was trimmed by 2 bases and V by 6 bases; bases with no gene match: 5. CDR3: CASRPGLVNTGELFF. The CDR3 DNA reads as TGTGCCAGCAGGCCGGGACTAGTAAACACCGGGGAGCTGTTTTTT.

The V call is TRBV25-1, the J call TRBJ1-2; 7 bases are shared with TRBD1. V shed 1 base and J 4 bases; nucleotides not matched to a gene: 6. Germline assignment: CDR1 MGHDK and CDR2 SYGVNS. The CDR3 is 15 amino acids. The CDR3: CASSEFTGASYGYTF. The CDR3 DNA follows: TGTGCCAGCAGTGAATTCACAGGGGCAAGCTATGGCTACACCTTC.

V gene TRBV28 combines with J gene TRBJ1-1; D gene unclear. The V gene lost 6 bases and the J gene lost 2 bases, with 7 bases spanning the gap. The CDR3 consists of 12 residues. Germline lookup yields CDR1 MDHEN and CDR2 SYDVKM. CDR3 nucleotides: TGTGCCAGCAGCCTACTAAACACTGAAGCTTTCTTT. It translates to CASSLLNTEAFF.

As for this clone: This sample also contains other DNA sequences that code for the same CDR3. The rearrangement joins TRBV7-3 to TRBJ2-5, with 11 bases fitting TRBD2. The CDR3 is 13 amino acids. Trimming took 4 bases from V and 5 from J; bases not matched to a gene: 0. Germline assignment: CDR1 SGHTA and CDR2 FQGTGA. The CDR3 region is CASSWTSGETQYF. The CDR3 DNA reads TGTGCCAGCAGCTGGACTAGCGGGGAGACCCAGTACTTC.

V usage is TRBV9 and J usage is TRBJ2-1, with unresolved D. Trimming left V 2 bases short and J 0 bases short, with 12 bases between. This CDR3 has 16 amino acids. The V gene's germline CDR1 is SGDLS and CDR2 YYNGEE. In DNA, the CDR3 is TGTGCCAGCAGCGTTGCGGTCGCTAACTCCTACAATGAGCAGTTCTTC. Protein: CASSVAVANSYNEQFF.

This clone was picked up a small number of times. Distinct nucleotide sequences in the sample also encode this CDR3. This chain links TRBV6-5 with TRBJ1-1; tentative D call: TRBD1 (5 bases). Trimming removed 6 bases from V and 4 bases from J, with 6 bases in between. CDR1 and CDR2 from the germline V gene are MNHEY and SVGAGI. This CDR3 is built from 11 residues. The CDR3 DNA follows: TGTGCCAGCAGGGGGGGCACTGAAGCTTTCTTT. The encoded protein is CASRGGTEAFF.

This chain joins TRBV9 and TRBJ2-7; 13 bases line up with TRBD2. The CDR3 length is 15 residues. CDR1 and CDR2 from the germline V gene are SGDLS and YYNGEE. The trim removed 2 bases at V and 3 bases at J, leaving 2 bases unmatched. The CDR3 DNA is TGTGCCAGCAGCGTCGGACTAGCGGGAGACTACGAGCAGTACTTC. Its protein is CASSVGLAGDYEQYF.

The V call is TRBV5-6, the J call TRBJ2-5; possible D gene TRBD2, 5 bases. Trimming took 2 bases from V and 3 from J, leaving 11 bases between them. CDR3 length: 14 amino acids. Germline V CDR1 and CDR2: SGHDT, YYEEEE. The CDR3 is CASSLTGNKETQYF. The CDR3 DNA reads as TGTGCCAGCAGCTTAACGGGGAACAAAGAGACCCAGTACTTC.

The chain employs TRBV6-5 and TRBJ1-4, with D possibly being TRBD1 (5 bases). The length of the CDR3 is 13 residues. Looked up from germline, CDR1 is MNHEY and CDR2 is SVGAGI. Trimming removed 5 bases at V and 8 bases at J, with 12 bases between. The CDR3 sequence: CASSPGRAEKLFF. The DNA of the CDR3 is TGTGCCAGCAGTCCAGGGCGAGCCGAAAAACTGTTTTTT.

The V and J genes are TRBV6-1 and TRBJ1-2; TRBD1 aligns across 9 bases. Germline assignment: CDR1 MNHNS and CDR2 SASEGT. The CDR3 has 13 residues. V was pared by 2 bases and J by 6 bases, with 1 base of the junction left unmatched. The CDR3 region is CASSEWTGDGYTF. The CDR3, as DNA: TGTGCCAGCAGTGAATGGACAGGGGATGGCTACACCTTC.

The chain carries TRBV25-1 and TRBJ1-1; a weak D match, TRBD1 (5 bases). The CDR3 is 15 amino acids. Trimming stripped 1 base from V and 1 base from J, with 10 bases between. Germline loops: CDR1 MGHDK, CDR2 SYGVNS. DNA for the CDR3: TGTGCCAGCAGTGAATTTAGTCAGGGGAACACTGAAGCTTTCTTT. Translated: CASSEFSQGNTEAFF.

The V and J genes are TRBV29-1 and TRBJ2-5; 8 bases align to TRBD2. The CDR3 is 13 amino acids. Germline V gene sequence: CDR1 SQVTM, CDR2 ANQGSEA. With 6 bases clipped from V and 1 base from J, the junction kept 4 bases outside the gene matches. CDR3 DNA: TGCAGCGTCTTGACTAGCGCCCAAGAGACCCAGTACTTC. Encoded protein: CSVLTSAQETQYF.